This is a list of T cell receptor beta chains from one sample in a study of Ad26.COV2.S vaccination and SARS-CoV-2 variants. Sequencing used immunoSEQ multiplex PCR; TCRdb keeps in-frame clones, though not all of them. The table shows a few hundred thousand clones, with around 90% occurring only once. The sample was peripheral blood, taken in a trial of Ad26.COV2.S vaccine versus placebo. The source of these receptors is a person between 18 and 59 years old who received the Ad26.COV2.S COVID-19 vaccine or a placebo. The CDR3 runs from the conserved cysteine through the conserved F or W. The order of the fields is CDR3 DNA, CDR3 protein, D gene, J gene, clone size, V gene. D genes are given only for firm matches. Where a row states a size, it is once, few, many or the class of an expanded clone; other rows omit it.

CDR3nt: TGTGCCAGCAGTGAAGGGGGGGGGACATACTCCTACGAGCAGTACTTC
CDR3aa: CASSEGGGTYSYEQYF
d_gene: NA
j_gene: TRBJ2-7
abundance: NA
v_gene: TRBV6-1

CDR3nt: TGTGCCAGCAGCTTAGAGGTACAAGAGACCCAGTACTTC
CDR3aa: CASSLEVQETQYF
d_gene: NA
j_gene: TRBJ2-5
abundance: NA
v_gene: TRBV7-6

CDR3nt: TGTGCCAGTAGTGATGGGGGGGCTAGTGGGGCCAACGTCCTGACTTTC
CDR3aa: CASSDGGASGANVLTF
d_gene: NA
j_gene: TRBJ2-6
abundance: NA
v_gene: TRBV19

CDR3nt: TGTGCCAGCAGCTTGGGGGACAGCTCCAATCAGCCCCAGCATTTT
CDR3aa: CASSLGDSSNQPQHF
d_gene: TRBD1
j_gene: TRBJ1-5
abundance: NA
v_gene: TRBV5-8

CDR3nt: TGTGCCAGCAGCCCCGGGACTAGCGGATCCTACGAGCAGTACTTC
CDR3aa: CASSPGTSGSYEQYF
d_gene: TRBD2
j_gene: TRBJ2-7
abundance: NA
v_gene: TRBV7-6

CDR3nt: TGTGCCAGCAGTACCCAGGACGGCTACAATGAGCAGTTCTTC
CDR3aa: CASSTQDGYNEQFF
d_gene: NA
j_gene: TRBJ2-1
abundance: NA
v_gene: TRBV6-2/TRBV6-3

CDR3nt: TGTGCCAGCAGCGTAGACGGGACTAGCGGTACAGATACGCAGTATTTT
CDR3aa: CASSVDGTSGTDTQYF
d_gene: TRBD2
j_gene: TRBJ2-3
abundance: NA
v_gene: TRBV9

CDR3nt: TGTGCCAGCTCACTGCGACCGGGGCACAATGAGCAGTTCTTC
CDR3aa: CASSLRPGHNEQFF
d_gene: NA
j_gene: TRBJ2-1
abundance: few
v_gene: TRBV18

CDR3nt: TGTGCCACCAGTGATCCACGGACAGGGGCCTACGAGCAGTACTTC
CDR3aa: CATSDPRTGAYEQYF
d_gene: TRBD1
j_gene: TRBJ2-7
abundance: NA
v_gene: TRBV24-1

CDR3nt: TGTGCCAGCCGGCTTAGCACAGATACGCAGTATTTT
CDR3aa: CASRLSTDTQYF
d_gene: NA
j_gene: TRBJ2-3
abundance: NA
v_gene: TRBV28

CDR3nt: TGTGCCAGCAGCACATCCGGGACCCCAATCGAGCAGTACTTC
CDR3aa: CASSTSGTPIEQYF
d_gene: NA
j_gene: TRBJ2-7
abundance: NA
v_gene: TRBV7-2

CDR3nt: TGTGCCAGCAGCCCCGACAGCTCTGGAAACACCATATATTTT
CDR3aa: CASSPDSSGNTIYF
d_gene: NA
j_gene: TRBJ1-3
abundance: NA
v_gene: TRBV9

CDR3nt: TGTGCCAGTAGTCGCCCGGGGGGCTACGAGCAGTACTTC
CDR3aa: CASSRPGGYEQYF
d_gene: TRBD2
j_gene: TRBJ2-7
abundance: NA
v_gene: TRBV19

CDR3nt: TGTGCCAGCAGCGTAAGGGACGACTCCTACGAGCAGTACTTC
CDR3aa: CASSVRDDSYEQYF
d_gene: NA
j_gene: TRBJ2-7
abundance: NA
v_gene: TRBV9

CDR3nt: TGTGCCAGCAGCCCCGACAGCGGACCAGAAGCTTTCTTT
CDR3aa: CASSPDSGPEAFF
d_gene: NA
j_gene: TRBJ1-1
abundance: NA
v_gene: TRBV11-2

CDR3nt: TGTGCCAGCAGCGCCGTACTAGCGGGAATTGAGGATACGCAGTATTTT
CDR3aa: CASSAVLAGIEDTQYF
d_gene: TRBD2
j_gene: TRBJ2-3
abundance: NA
v_gene: TRBV5-4

CDR3nt: TGTGCCAGCAGCTTGAGCAACGAGAACACTGAAGCTTTCTTT
CDR3aa: CASSLSNENTEAFF
d_gene: NA
j_gene: TRBJ1-1
abundance: few
v_gene: TRBV7-2

CDR3nt: TGTGCCAGCAGCCACCCGACAGCGAACACTGAAGCTTTCTTT
CDR3aa: CASSHPTANTEAFF
d_gene: NA
j_gene: TRBJ1-1
abundance: few
v_gene: TRBV3-1/TRBV3-2

CDR3nt: TGTGCCAGCATGCCGGCCAGGGGGGTTTACGAGCAGTACTTC
CDR3aa: CASMPARGVYEQYF
d_gene: NA
j_gene: TRBJ2-7
abundance: NA
v_gene: TRBV14

CDR3nt: TGTGCCAGCAGCTTAGGGCGGGAGATCTCCTACGAGCAGTACTTC
CDR3aa: CASSLGREISYEQYF
d_gene: TRBD2
j_gene: TRBJ2-7
abundance: NA
v_gene: TRBV5-6

CDR3nt: TGTGCCAGCAGGGAACCTGGGGTCTTGGCCCAGCATTTT
CDR3aa: CASREPGVLAQHF
d_gene: NA
j_gene: TRBJ1-5
abundance: few
v_gene: TRBV28

CDR3nt: TGTGCCAGCAGCTCCTACAGGGATTCGAACACTGAAGCTTTCTTT
CDR3aa: CASSSYRDSNTEAFF
d_gene: NA
j_gene: TRBJ1-1
abundance: NA
v_gene: TRBV11-2

CDR3nt: TGTGCCAGCAGTCCGAAAACTAGCGGGGGGGCCAAAAACATTCAGTACTTC
CDR3aa: CASSPKTSGGAKNIQYF
d_gene: TRBD2
j_gene: TRBJ2-4
abundance: NA
v_gene: TRBV11-2

CDR3nt: TGTGCCAGCAGTCCAGGGACTGCCAATGAGCAGTTCTTC
CDR3aa: CASSPGTANEQFF
d_gene: NA
j_gene: TRBJ2-1
abundance: NA
v_gene: TRBV12-3/TRBV12-4

CDR3nt: TGTGCCAGCAGAGGGCAGGGCAACTCTGGGGCCAACGTCCTGACTTTC
CDR3aa: CASRGQGNSGANVLTF
d_gene: NA
j_gene: TRBJ2-6
abundance: NA
v_gene: TRBV7-2

CDR3nt: TGTGCCAGCAGTTTAACCGGGAACACCGGGGAGCTGTTTTTT
CDR3aa: CASSLTGNTGELFF
d_gene: NA
j_gene: TRBJ2-2
abundance: NA
v_gene: TRBV27

CDR3nt: TGTGCCAGCAGCGGGAGGGGGTTTGAGACCCAGTACTTC
CDR3aa: CASSGRGFETQYF
d_gene: NA
j_gene: TRBJ2-5
abundance: NA
v_gene: TRBV9

CDR3nt: TGTGCCAGCAGCTTGCCTAGCGGGCAAGAGACCCAGTACTTC
CDR3aa: CASSLPSGQETQYF
d_gene: TRBD2
j_gene: TRBJ2-5
abundance: NA
v_gene: TRBV5-6

CDR3nt: TGTGCCAGCAGTTTATCCCCTTTGCCCGTCTATGGCTACACCTTC
CDR3aa: CASSLSPLPVYGYTF
d_gene: NA
j_gene: TRBJ1-2
abundance: once
v_gene: TRBV27

CDR3nt: TGTGCCAGCAGCCCGAGACTAGAAGGGGACAATGAGCAGTTCTTC
CDR3aa: CASSPRLEGDNEQFF
d_gene: NA
j_gene: TRBJ2-1
abundance: NA
v_gene: TRBV7-6

CDR3nt: TGTGCCAGCAGTGAAGGTCTAGTAGCAGATACGCAGTATTTT
CDR3aa: CASSEGLVADTQYF
d_gene: NA
j_gene: TRBJ2-3
abundance: NA
v_gene: TRBV6-1

CDR3nt: TGTGCCAGTAGGAGGGACAGGGGGCCGGGAAAGCCCCAGCATTTT
CDR3aa: CASRRDRGPGKPQHF
d_gene: TRBD1
j_gene: TRBJ1-5
abundance: few
v_gene: TRBV19

CDR3nt: TGCGCCAGCAGCCATGGGGTGGGAAGTCAGCCCCAGCATTTT
CDR3aa: CASSHGVGSQPQHF
d_gene: NA
j_gene: TRBJ1-5
abundance: NA
v_gene: TRBV4-1

CDR3nt: TGTGCCAGCAGCCAAGAACAGGGCAGGGGCCCCGGACGGATAAAAGCTTTCTTT
CDR3aa: CASSQEQGRGPGRIKAFF
d_gene: NA
j_gene: TRBJ1-1
abundance: NA
v_gene: TRBV4-2

CDR3nt: TGTGCCAGCAGCGTAACAAGCAGCACTACAGAGACCCAGTACTTC
CDR3aa: CASSVTSSTTETQYF
d_gene: NA
j_gene: TRBJ2-5
abundance: NA
v_gene: TRBV9

CDR3nt: TGTGCCAGCGGATCTTGGACTAGCGGGAGTACAGATACGCAGTATTTT
CDR3aa: CASGSWTSGSTDTQYF
d_gene: TRBD2
j_gene: TRBJ2-3
abundance: once
v_gene: TRBV28

CDR3nt: TGTGCCAGCAGTGTTGAAACAGGGTCTGGAAACACCATATATTTT
CDR3aa: CASSVETGSGNTIYF
d_gene: NA
j_gene: TRBJ1-3
abundance: once
v_gene: TRBV2

CDR3nt: TGTGCCAGCAGCTCTCTCTGGGGGAGGGCCTACAATGAGCAGTTCTTC
CDR3aa: CASSSLWGRAYNEQFF
d_gene: TRBD2
j_gene: TRBJ2-1
abundance: NA
v_gene: TRBV11-2

CDR3nt: TGCGCCAGCAGCCAAGTTTCGGGCTTTCAGGACGAGCAGTACTTC
CDR3aa: CASSQVSGFQDEQYF
d_gene: NA
j_gene: TRBJ2-7
abundance: NA
v_gene: TRBV4-1

CDR3nt: TGCGCCAGCAGCAAGGGACTAGCTGCCTCCTACGAGCAGTACTTC
CDR3aa: CASSKGLAASYEQYF
d_gene: TRBD2
j_gene: TRBJ2-7
abundance: NA
v_gene: TRBV4-3

CDR3nt: TGTGCCAGCAGCTTTGGGCAGGGGGAAACAGATACGCAGTATTTT
CDR3aa: CASSFGQGETDTQYF
d_gene: TRBD1
j_gene: TRBJ2-3
abundance: NA
v_gene: TRBV7-9

CDR3nt: TGTGCCAGCAGCGCGCAGACGGAGGGAGGGAATAATTCACCCCTCCACTTT
CDR3aa: CASSAQTEGGNNSPLHF
d_gene: NA
j_gene: TRBJ1-6
abundance: NA
v_gene: TRBV7-9

CDR3nt: TGTGCCAGCAGCCCCCGGACAGGGGTGAACACTGAAGCTTTCTTT
CDR3aa: CASSPRTGVNTEAFF
d_gene: TRBD1
j_gene: TRBJ1-1
abundance: NA
v_gene: TRBV5-5

CDR3nt: TGCGCCAGCAGCCAAGTTAGACTCCAAGAGACCCAGTACTTC
CDR3aa: CASSQVRLQETQYF
d_gene: NA
j_gene: TRBJ2-5
abundance: NA
v_gene: TRBV4-1

CDR3nt: TGTGCCAGCAGTATCGGACAGAACATGAACACTGAAGCTTTCTTT
CDR3aa: CASSIGQNMNTEAFF
d_gene: NA
j_gene: TRBJ1-1
abundance: NA
v_gene: TRBV28

CDR3nt: TGTGCCAGCAGTTTAGTGGGACAGGGGTGGAGCAATCAGCCCCAGCATTTT
CDR3aa: CASSLVGQGWSNQPQHF
d_gene: TRBD1
j_gene: TRBJ1-5
abundance: NA
v_gene: TRBV27

CDR3nt: TGTGCCACCCACAGAGACAGGGGGAAAATTTGGAACACTGAAGCTTTCTTT
CDR3aa: CATHRDRGKIWNTEAFF
d_gene: TRBD1
j_gene: TRBJ1-1
abundance: NA
v_gene: TRBV24-1

CDR3nt: TGTGCCAGCCAAAGTGGACAGTCCTACGAGCAGTACTTC
CDR3aa: CASQSGQSYEQYF
d_gene: NA
j_gene: TRBJ2-7
abundance: NA
v_gene: TRBV28

CDR3nt: TGTGCCATCAGTAACACAGGGGGTAGGAACACTGAAGCTTTCTTT
CDR3aa: CAISNTGGRNTEAFF
d_gene: TRBD1
j_gene: TRBJ1-1
abundance: NA
v_gene: TRBV10-3

CDR3nt: TGTGCCAGCAGCTCGGGACAACCCCAGGGAGAGCAGTACTTC
CDR3aa: CASSSGQPQGEQYF
d_gene: NA
j_gene: TRBJ2-7
abundance: NA
v_gene: TRBV5-8

CDR3nt: TGCAGTGCTAACATCGCGGACGAGCAGTACTTC
CDR3aa: CSANIADEQYF
d_gene: NA
j_gene: TRBJ2-7
abundance: once
v_gene: TRBV20-1

CDR3nt: TGTGCCAGCACCTATCGGGGGGGCAGGGATACGCAGTATTTT
CDR3aa: CASTYRGGRDTQYF
d_gene: TRBD2
j_gene: TRBJ2-3
abundance: NA
v_gene: TRBV7-2

CDR3nt: TGTGCCAGCAGTTTATTTGAAAATTCACCCCTCCACTTT
CDR3aa: CASSLFENSPLHF
d_gene: NA
j_gene: TRBJ1-6
abundance: NA
v_gene: TRBV27

CDR3nt: TGTGCCAGCTCACCCACTCCGACAGGGGCCCAGGGGGGCTACACCTTC
CDR3aa: CASSPTPTGAQGGYTF
d_gene: TRBD1
j_gene: TRBJ1-2
abundance: once
v_gene: TRBV18

CDR3nt: TGTGCCAGCAGGACACTAGCGGAGACCTACAATGAGCAGTTCTTC
CDR3aa: CASRTLAETYNEQFF
d_gene: TRBD2
j_gene: TRBJ2-1
abundance: NA
v_gene: TRBV28

CDR3nt: TGTGCCAGCAGTCCCCAACAGGGTAACTATGGCTACACCTTC
CDR3aa: CASSPQQGNYGYTF
d_gene: NA
j_gene: TRBJ1-2
abundance: NA
v_gene: TRBV28